This is a list of T cell receptor beta chains from one sample in a study of OX40 agonist ivuxolimab in advanced cancers. Sequenced by immunoSEQ multiplex PCR; TCRdb stores in-frame clones only, minus some. The table lists 60,000 or so clones, more than 70% of them singletons, with 5.2% in the top ten. Specimen: CD4+ or CD8+ T cells sorted from blood, collected in a trial of the OX40 agonist ivuxolimab. The source is an adult with an advanced solid tumor such as melanoma, head and neck, liver or kidney cancer. Each CDR3 is given with its conserved first and last residue. A D gene is named only where the DNA matches it firmly. Where a row states a size, it is once, few, many or the class of an expanded clone; other rows omit it.

TRBJ2-3 many - TRBV4-3 CASSYARNLRTDTQYF TGCGCCAGCAGCTACGCCCGGAATCTTCGCACAGATACGCAGTATTTT
TRBJ2-3 - - TRBV19 CASHPGQGTQYF TGTGCCAGTCACCCCGGCCAAGGTACGCAGTATTTT
TRBJ2-2 - - TRBV18 CASSPSGTPGELFF TGTGCCAGCTCACCGTCGGGGACCCCCGGGGAGCTGTTTTTT
TRBJ2-5 - - TRBV20-1 CSARAGETQYF TGCAGTGCTAGAGCGGGGGAGACCCAGTACTTC
TRBJ2-3 - TRBD2 TRBV9 CASSTGLAGLYTDTQYF TGTGCCAGCAGTACTGGACTAGCGGGTTTATACACAGATACGCAGTATTTT
TRBJ2-1 - - TRBV27 CASRVGTFTYNEQFF TGTGCCAGCAGGGTCGGGACCTTTACCTACAATGAGCAGTTCTTC
TRBJ1-6 - TRBD1 TRBV18 CASSRAGTDNSPLHF TGTGCCAGCTCACGGGCTGGGACAGATAATTCACCCCTCCACTTT
TRBJ1-2 - TRBD1 TRBV4-3 CASSQDLVQGAYGYTF TGCGCCAGCAGCCAAGATCTTGTACAGGGGGCCTATGGCTACACCTTC
TRBJ2-6 - TRBD2 TRBV7-8 CASSPTWGGSAGANVLTF TGTGCCAGCAGTCCGACGTGGGGGGGGTCGGCCGGGGCCAACGTCCTGACTTTC
TRBJ1-1 - TRBD1 TRBV30 CAWKQGVNTEAFF TGTGCCTGGAAACAGGGGGTGAACACTGAAGCTTTCTTT
TRBJ2-7 once TRBD1 TRBV7-8 CASSLVRTGRYEQYF TGTGCCAGCAGCTTAGTTAGGACAGGGCGATACGAGCAGTACTTC
TRBJ2-7 - TRBD1 TRBV11-2 CASSLVGGGTGHYEQYF TGTGCCAGCAGCTTAGTTGGGGGTGGGACAGGACATTACGAGCAGTACTTC
TRBJ2-1 few - TRBV19 CASISGSAQGYNEQFF TGTGCCAGTATTTCAGGGTCGGCCCAGGGCTACAATGAGCAGTTCTTC
TRBJ2-5 - TRBD1 TRBV5-7 CASTVGQLETQYF TGTGCCAGCACCGTGGGACAGTTAGAGACCCAGTACTTC
TRBJ2-7 - - TRBV19 CASSSLEASSYEQYF TGTGCCAGTAGTTCCCTCGAGGCTTCCTCCTACGAGCAGTACTTC
TRBJ1-4 - - TRBV7-9 CASSPLNEKLFF TGTGCCAGCAGCCCCCTTAATGAAAAACTGTTTTTT